This T cell receptor beta chain derives from a study of blood T cell repertoires in COVID-19. Generated by immunoSEQ multiplex PCR, the TCRdb table keeps only in-frame clones and is missing some. This table has some 180,000 clones, roughly 77% appearing once. This CDR3 spans 13 amino acids. V was pared by 5 bases and J by 2 bases, with 8 bases between. Germline loops: CDR1 SGHTA, CDR2 FQGTGA. This sequence joins TRBV7-3 and TRBJ2-3, with D perhaps TRBD1 (5 bases). The specimen was peripheral blood. This clonotype was sampled from a woman aged 40 to 49 with COVID-19, enrolled during active disease. This CDR3 reads CASSRQNTDTQYF. CDR3 nucleotide sequence: TGTGCCAGCAGCCGACAGAACACAGATACGCAGTATTTT.